This TCR beta chain came from a study of T cells in women clearing cervical HPV infection. Study-level points and caveats: Combining TCR richness with V gene abundances gave roughly 0.8 AUC.

CDR1 and CDR2 (germline): LNHDA, SQIVND (reference sequence). V lost 11 bases and J lost 0, with 19 bases in between. The CDR3 sequence is 15 residues long. Data came from immunoSEQ multiplex PCR; TCRdb stores just in-frame clones and leaves some out. The sample data list tens of thousands of clones. With regard to this clone: The antigen is undetermined. The CDR3 end lies 3 residues beyond the end of the read and is filled in from the germline J gene.

This receptor was identified in a woman between 18 and 70 years old with a cervical HPV16 infection that either progressed to CIN3+ or cleared (not recorded which). The chain links TRBV19 to TRBJ1-2; D is undetermined. What was sequenced was blood buffy coat. CDR3 DNA (partial): TGTGCCTCCAGAGCCGCCGGGGTGGCTAACTATGGC. As protein: CASRAAGVANYG. The CDR3 in its entirety is CASRAAGVANYGYTF.